The clone carrying this T cell receptor (beta chain) was observed a few times. At one end, the junction sequence differs from germline, possibly due to a read error. This sample was taken from a study of patients and donors after allogeneic stem cell transplantation. The CDR3 runs 12 residues. Each CDR3 protein is one row after TCRdb ran MiXCR on the RT-PCR reads. The data hold a few hundred thousand distinct CDR3 sequences, with around two fifths observed a single time. This sequence joins TRBV12-3 or TRBV12-4 and TRBJ1-3, with D hard to call. The specimen sequenced was blood, either unsorted or a sorted T cell fraction (not recorded which). This TCR was recovered from a human donor who was either an allogeneic HSCT recipient or a stem cell or donor lymphocyte infusion donor (not recorded which). It is not recorded whose cells these are; they may come from a transplant donor. CDR3 sequence (DNA): TGTGCCAGCAGTTTCAGGACTCATCGTGGAGGTTTT. Protein product: CASSFRTHRGGF.